This T cell receptor beta chain was found in a study of shared clonotypes between healthy human individuals. Across the whole study: A few men and two women, aged 18 to 49, were donors. General study results and limits: It was only blood that was sampled, and tissue repertoires likely differ.

Donors comprised only Caucasian adults living in Nashville, Tennessee. Regarding this clone: Its antigen is still unknown.

Deep was the level at which the assay was run. TCRdb's table, derived via immunoSEQ multiplex PCR, lists solely in-frame clones and lacks some. The sample comprises roughly 2.5 million clones, approximately 90% of which are singletons, and over 0.12% rests with the top ten. V was pared by 0 bases and J by 0 bases, with 9 bases between. The CDR3 is 16 residues long. Per germline, CDR1 LGHNA and CDR2 YSLEER. The chain carries TRBV4-3 and TRBJ2-1; no reliable D call. The receptor's source is a man aged 18-30 years in good health. The sample comprised naive CD4+ T cells sorted from blood. Regarding subset: CD45RA+ positively selected. The CDR3 sequence: CASSQDRPISYNEQFF. The CDR3 nucleotides read TGCGCCAGCAGCCAAGATAGGCCGATCTCCTACAATGAGCAGTTCTTC.